This is a list of T cell receptor beta chains from one sample in a study of technical replicates of blood from a handful of donors. Data came from immunoSEQ multiplex PCR; TCRdb stores just in-frame clones and leaves some out. The sample holds under 8,500 clones; 75% to 90% are singletons and the top ten take 9.5% to 13%. Sequenced input: PBMCs. Source of these receptors: a human donor in good health. The CDR3 runs from the conserved cysteine through the conserved F or W. A D gene is named only where the DNA matches it firmly. Clone size appears in some rows only: once, few, many, or a class for an expanded clone.

V,size,J,D,DNA,CDR3
TRBV4-2,.,TRBJ2-5,TRBD2,TGTGCCAGCAGCCAAGTGACTAGCGGGAGTTTAGAGACCCAGTACTTC,CASSQVTSGSLETQYF
TRBV5-1,once,TRBJ2-7,TRBD1,TGCGCCAGCAGCTTGGCCGCCCGGACAGGGGTGGCGGAGCAGTACTTC,CASSLAARTGVAEQYF
TRBV6-5,.,TRBJ1-5,.,TGTGCCAGCAGTCCCACAGGGCGTCAACAGCCCCAGCATTTT,CASSPTGRQQPQHF
TRBV29-1,.,TRBJ2-2,TRBD2,TGCAGCGTTGGGGGGGGCACCGGGGAGCTGTTTTTT,CSVGGGTGELFF
TRBV7-2,.,TRBJ2-5,.,TGTGCCAGCAGCTTATCGTTCAGCGAAGAGACCCAGTACTTC,CASSLSFSEETQYF
TRBV2,.,TRBJ1-1,.,TGTGCCAGCAGTGATGACAGAAACACTGAAGCTTTCTTT,CASSDDRNTEAFF
TRBV5-1,.,TRBJ2-2,.,TGCGCCAGCAGCTTAAGTACAGCGAACACCGGGGAGCTGTTTTTT,CASSLSTANTGELFF
TRBV6-1,.,TRBJ1-5,TRBD1,TGTGCCAGCAGTGAACAGGGGGGCAATCAGCCCCAGCATTTT,CASSEQGGNQPQHF
TRBV7-9,.,TRBJ2-3,TRBD2,TGTGCCAGCAGCTATGGGACTACCACAGATACGCAGTATTTT,CASSYGTTTDTQYF
TRBV2,.,TRBJ2-4,.,TGTGCCAGCAAAAGCCGCCTAGAAGTCAAAAACATTCAGTACTTC,CASKSRLEVKNIQYF
TRBV5-1,.,TRBJ1-5,TRBD1,TGCGCCAGCAGCTTGGACGGACAGGGAGGCGATCAGCCCCAGCATTTT,CASSLDGQGGDQPQHF
TRBV30,few,TRBJ1-3,TRBD1,TGTGCCGGCAACAGGGGTTCGTGGGGTGGAAACACCATATATTTT,CAGNRGSWGGNTIYF
TRBV6-5,.,TRBJ1-3,TRBD1,TGTGCCAGCAGTTACGGGACAGGACCTGGAAACACCATATATTTT,CASSYGTGPGNTIYF
TRBV30,.,TRBJ2-5,TRBD2,TGTGCCTGGAGTGTACTGTCGGGAGGGCCCGGGGAGACCCAGTACTTC,CAWSVLSGGPGETQYF
TRBV6-1,.,TRBJ2-2,.,TGTGCCAGCAGTGAAGCGCCGGAGACCGGGGAGCTGTTTTTT,CASSEAPETGELFF
TRBV5-1,.,TRBJ2-7,.,TGCGCCAGCAGCTTGGATGGAGGGACGATCTCCTACGAGCAGTACTTC,CASSLDGGTISYEQYF
TRBV6-1,.,TRBJ2-2,.,TGTGCCAGCAGTGGACTCTCGAACACCGGGGAGCTGTTTTTT,CASSGLSNTGELFF
TRBV30,.,TRBJ2-1,TRBD2,TGTGCCTGGAGTGTTAGCCTAGCGGGCTCCTACAATGAGCAGTTCTTC,CAWSVSLAGSYNEQFF
TRBV7-7,.,TRBJ2-2,.,TGTGCCAGCAGCCTAGGGCAAGACACCGGGGAGCTGTTTTTT,CASSLGQDTGELFF
TRBV15,.,TRBJ1-3,TRBD1,TGTGCCACCAGCTCAATGGACAGGGGCACCATATATTTT,CATSSMDRGTIYF
TRBV7-9,.,TRBJ2-7,.,TGTGCCAGCAGCTTAGCCCCGGGACACCCCTATGAGCAGTACTTC,CASSLAPGHPYEQYF
TRBV2,.,TRBJ2-1,TRBD2,TGTGCCAGCAGTGACGGGTCGGGAGGGCCGCATGAGCAGTTCTTC,CASSDGSGGPHEQFF
TRBV5-6,.,TRBJ2-5,TRBD2,TGTGCCAGCAGCACGGGACTAGCGGTCCAAGAGACCCAGTACTTC,CASSTGLAVQETQYF
TRBV4-2,.,TRBJ2-5,TRBD1,TGTGCCAGCACAGGACAGGGGCAGGGGACCCAGTACTTC,CASTGQGQGTQYF
TRBV30,.,TRBJ2-5,TRBD2,TGTGCCTGGAGTGTGGGAGGGAGAGAGACCCAGTACTTC,CAWSVGGRETQYF
TRBV7-9,.,TRBJ1-1,.,TGTGCCAGCAGCAAACAGAAGAACACTGAAGCTTTCTTT,CASSKQKNTEAFF
TRBV2,once,TRBJ1-4,.,TGTGCCAGCAGAGTCAGGGGAAATAATGAAAAACTGTTTTTT,CASRVRGNNEKLFF
TRBV7-9,.,TRBJ2-2,.,TGTGCCAGCAGCCGTACCGGGGAGCTGTTTTTT,CASSRTGELFF
TRBV30,.,TRBJ1-5,.,TGTGCCTGGAGCCTGGCAGGGAATAGCAATCAGCCCCAGCATTTT,CAWSLAGNSNQPQHF
TRBV5-4,once,TRBJ1-2,TRBD1,TGTGCCAGCAGCCCCGTCCATAGGGGGCATGGCTACACCTTC,CASSPVHRGHGYTF
TRBV11-2,few,TRBJ2-7,TRBD2,TGTGCCAGCAGCTTAGTGGGAAGCGGGAGGGCCTGGTACGAGCAGTACTTC,CASSLVGSGRAWYEQYF
TRBV2,few,TRBJ1-1,TRBD1,TGTGCCAGCAGCAAGGAATGGACAGGGAACACTGAAGCTTTCTTT,CASSKEWTGNTEAFF
TRBV30,.,TRBJ2-1,.,TGTGCCTGGAGTGGTCTAGCGCAAAATGAGCAGTTCTTC,CAWSGLAQNEQFF
TRBV23-1,.,TRBJ1-1,TRBD1,TGCGCCAGCAGTCAAGAGACAGGGCCGGCGAACACTGAAGCTTTCTTT,CASSQETGPANTEAFF
TRBV6-1,once,TRBJ1-5,.,TGTGCCAGCAGCGCTACGGGGGGTAATCAGCCCCAGCATTTT,CASSATGGNQPQHF
TRBV6-1,once,TRBJ2-2,.,TGTGCCAGCAGTGAATTTTTGGCGGCAGGGGATAGAACCGGGGAGCTGTTTTTT,CASSEFLAAGDRTGELFF
TRBV10-3,.,TRBJ1-1,.,TGTGCCACCGGGGAACGGGCAAACACTGAAGCTTTCTTT,CATGERANTEAFF
TRBV10-3,.,TRBJ2-3,TRBD2,TGTGCCACCTACACGGGGGAGGGCTTACAAGATACGCAGTATTTT,CATYTGEGLQDTQYF
TRBV27,.,TRBJ2-7,.,TGTGCCAGCAGTTCCTATTCGGCGGCGACCTACGAGCAGTACTTC,CASSSYSAATYEQYF
TRBV5-4,.,TRBJ2-7,TRBD1,TGTGCCAGCAGCTCGGGACAGACCTACGAGCAGTACTTC,CASSSGQTYEQYF
TRBV29-1,.,TRBJ2-1,TRBD2,TGCAGCGTTGAGCGGGGCGGTCTAGCGGCGCACAATGAGCAGTTCTTC,CSVERGGLAAHNEQFF
TRBV27,.,TRBJ2-7,.,TGTGCCAGCAGTTTCTTACCGGGCGAGCAGTACTTC,CASSFLPGEQYF
TRBV5-1,.,TRBJ1-1,.,TGCGCCAGCAGATCGACACCGAACACTGAAGCTTTCTTT,CASRSTPNTEAFF
TRBV6-1,.,TRBJ2-7,TRBD2,TGTGCCAGCAGTAGCGGGAATAACGAGCAGTACTTC,CASSSGNNEQYF
TRBV7-7,.,TRBJ2-2,.,TGTGCCAGCAGCTTAGGGGTAACCGGGTCGATCACCGGGGAGCTGTTTTTT,CASSLGVTGSITGELFF
TRBV28,.,TRBJ1-2,TRBD1,TGTGCCAGCAGGGGACAGGACTATGGCTACACCTTC,CASRGQDYGYTF
TRBV11-1,once,TRBJ2-1,TRBD2,TGTGCCAGCAGCTCTGGGACTAGCGGGTACAATGAGCAGTTCTTC,CASSSGTSGYNEQFF
TRBV6-6,.,TRBJ2-5,TRBD2,TGTGCCAGCAGTTACTCGATTTCGGGGGGTAGGAAGACCCAGTACTTC,CASSYSISGGRKTQYF
TRBV29-1,.,TRBJ2-3,TRBD2,TGCAGCGTTGACCCGACTAGCGGGAGGGGCACAGATACGCAGTATTTT,CSVDPTSGRGTDTQYF
TRBV6-6,.,TRBJ2-7,TRBD2,TGTGCCAGCAGTTCCTCAGCGGGAGGTTCCTACGAGCAGTACTTC,CASSSSAGGSYEQYF